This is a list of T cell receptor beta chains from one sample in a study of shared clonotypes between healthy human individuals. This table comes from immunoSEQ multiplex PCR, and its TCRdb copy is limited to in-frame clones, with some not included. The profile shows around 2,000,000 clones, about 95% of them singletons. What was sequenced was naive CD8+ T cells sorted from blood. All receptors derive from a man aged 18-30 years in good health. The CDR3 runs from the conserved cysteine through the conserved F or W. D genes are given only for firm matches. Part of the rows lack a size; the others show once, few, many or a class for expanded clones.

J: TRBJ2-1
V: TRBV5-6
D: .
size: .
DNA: TGTGCCAGCAGCTTGTGGGACGGTCAGGGCCATGAGCAGTTCTTC
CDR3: CASSLWDGQGHEQFF

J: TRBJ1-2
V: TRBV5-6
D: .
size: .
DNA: TGTGCCAGCAGCGTGTTACGGGACAATCATGGCTACACCTTC
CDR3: CASSVLRDNHGYTF

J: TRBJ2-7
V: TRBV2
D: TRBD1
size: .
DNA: TGTGCCAGCAGTGAGGGACAGGGCCTATCCTACGAGCAGTACTTC
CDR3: CASSEGQGLSYEQYF

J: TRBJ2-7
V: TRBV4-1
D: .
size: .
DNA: TGCGCCAGCAGCCAAGGTAGACACGAGCAGTACTTC
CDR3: CASSQGRHEQYF

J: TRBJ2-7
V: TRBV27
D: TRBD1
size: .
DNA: TGTGCCAGCACTCCCTCGTCGGGACAGGAGAACTACGAGCAGTACTTC
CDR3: CASTPSSGQENYEQYF

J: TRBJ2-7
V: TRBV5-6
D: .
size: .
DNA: TGTGCCAGCAGTGATGGACAGATATCCTACGAGCAGTACTTC
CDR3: CASSDGQISYEQYF

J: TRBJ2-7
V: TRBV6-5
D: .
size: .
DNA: TGTGCCAGCAGTAGTGGGCCCCCCTACGAGCAGTACTTC
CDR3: CASSSGPPYEQYF

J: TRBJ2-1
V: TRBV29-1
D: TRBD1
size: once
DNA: TGCAGCGTTGAAGTTCCACAGGGGAATGAGCAGTTCTTC
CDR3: CSVEVPQGNEQFF

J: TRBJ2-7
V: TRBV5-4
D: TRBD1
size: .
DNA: TGTGCCAGCAGCACGGGACAGATCGCCTACGAGCAGTACTTC
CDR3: CASSTGQIAYEQYF

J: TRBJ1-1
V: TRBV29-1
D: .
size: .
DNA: TGCAGCGTTTGGAGGGCGGACTTATACACTGAAGCTTTCTTT
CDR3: CSVWRADLYTEAFF

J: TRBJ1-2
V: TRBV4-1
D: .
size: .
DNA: TGCGCCAGCACCGTCACAGGTTCAGCCTATGGCTACACCTTC
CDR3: CASTVTGSAYGYTF

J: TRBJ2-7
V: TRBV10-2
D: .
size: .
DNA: TGCGCCAGCAGCGTCAACCCCGGGGGCCGAGGCGACGAGCAGTACTTC
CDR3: CASSVNPGGRGDEQYF

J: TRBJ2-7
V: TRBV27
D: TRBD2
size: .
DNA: TGTGCCAGCAGTCCGGGACTAGCGGAGTCCTACGAGCAGTACTTC
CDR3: CASSPGLAESYEQYF

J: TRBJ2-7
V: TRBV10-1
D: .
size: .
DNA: TGCGCCAGCAGTGATGACAGGTTAAGCGAGCAGTACTTC
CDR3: CASSDDRLSEQYF

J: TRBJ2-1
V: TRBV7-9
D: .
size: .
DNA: TGTGCCAGCAGCTTAGTACCCGCCGCAAGGGCCAATGAGCAGTTCTTC
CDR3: CASSLVPAARANEQFF

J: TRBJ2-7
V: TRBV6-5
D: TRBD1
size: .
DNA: TGTGCCAGCAAAACCGGGACAGGGTCCTACGAGCAGTACTTC
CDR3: CASKTGTGSYEQYF

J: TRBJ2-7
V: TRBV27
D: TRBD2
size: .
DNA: TGTGCCAGCAGTTTCGGGACTAGCGGAACCTACGAGCAGTACTTC
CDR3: CASSFGTSGTYEQYF

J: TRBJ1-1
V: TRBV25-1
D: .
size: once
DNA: TGTGCCAACGGCGGACACAACACTGAAGCTTTCTTT
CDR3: CANGGHNTEAFF

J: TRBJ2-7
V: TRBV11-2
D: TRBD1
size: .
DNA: TGTGCCAGCAGCCCAGGGACAGGGGCCTACGAGCAGTACTTC
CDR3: CASSPGTGAYEQYF

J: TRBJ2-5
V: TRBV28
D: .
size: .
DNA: TGTGCCAGCAGTTTAGGGGGACGGCAAGAGACCCAGTACTTC
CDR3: CASSLGGRQETQYF